Following are 15 T cell receptor beta chains from one sample sequenced in a study of blood T cell repertoires in COVID-19. Profiled with immunoSEQ multiplex PCR; TCRdb holds only in-frame clones, not every one. The repertoire holds 180,000 or so clones, with about 85% as singletons. The specimen sequenced was peripheral blood. The receptor source for this set is an elderly woman with acute or convalescent COVID-19.

This clone turned up a few times. The genes are TRBV6-5 and TRBJ2-2; no firm D call. The CDR3 has 12 amino acids. Per the germline V gene, CDR1 is MNHEY and CDR2 is SVGAGI. With 4 bases removed from V and 8 bases from J, the gap between germline ends came to 8 bases. CDR3 region: CASSSSVGELFF. CDR3 coding DNA: TGTGCCAGCAGTTCCTCCGTAGGGGAGCTGTTTTTT.

The chain carries TRBV9 and TRBJ2-2; 13 nucleotides line up with TRBD2. This CDR3 has 16 residues. Trimming took 3 bases from V and 7 from J; bases not matched to a gene: 6. Germline CDR1 SGDLS, CDR2 YYNGEE. The CDR3 DNA follows: TGTGCCAGCAGCGAGAGGACTAGCGGGGGAGGCGGGGAGCTGTTTTTT. This encodes CASSERTSGGGGELFF.

The rearrangement joins TRBV20-1 to TRBJ2-7, with TRBD2 identical over 10 bases. The CDR3 sequence is 14 residues long. Germline V gene lookup returns CDR1 DFQATT and CDR2 SNEGSKA (reference sequence). V lost 3 bases and J lost 6; bases outside the gene matches: 8. The CDR3 DNA sequence: TGCAGTGCTAGTTGGGGACTAGCGACGGGCGAGCAGTACTTC. Protein: CSASWGLATGEQYF.

This chain connects TRBV6-5 to TRBJ2-7; D perhaps matches TRBD1 (5 bases). CDR3 length equals 14 residues. V was shortened by 2 bases and J by 1 base, with 9 bases between the two germline ends. From germline, CDR1 is MNHEY and CDR2 SVGAGI. CDR3 in DNA: TGTGCCAGCAGTTACAGACAGCTTTCCTACGAGCAGTACTTC. It codes for CASSYRQLSYEQYF.

V gene TRBV29-1 combines with J gene TRBJ1-4; a weak D match, TRBD1 (5 bases). The germline gives CDR1 SQVTM, CDR2 ANQGSEA. CDR3 size: 12 residues. Deletions cut 7 bases from V and 5 bases from J, with 11 bases between. CDR3 DNA: TGCAGCGGTGGGGCCTTAAATGAAAAACTGTTTTTT. Translating gives CSGGALNEKLFF.

This clone was detected only once. The chain is built from TRBV5-1 and TRBJ2-7; TRBD1 agrees at 7 bases. V gave up 0 bases and J gave up 6 bases; unmatched junction bases: 3. This CDR3 contains 13 residues. The germline V gene has CDR1 SGHRS and CDR2 YFSETQ. Written as DNA, the CDR3 is TGCGCCAGCAGCTTGGGACAGGGCCGCGAGCAGTACTTC. It yields the protein CASSLGQGREQYF.

This clone is a singleton in its sample. V usage is TRBV9 and J usage is TRBJ2-3; the match to TRBD2 covers 8 bases. This CDR3 is built from 15 residues. Germline V lookup: CDR1 SGDLS, CDR2 YYNGEE. V lost 1 base to trimming and J lost 3 bases; unmatched junction nucleotides: 4. The CDR3 is CASSVSSGSTDTQYF. Here the CDR3 DNA reads TGTGCCAGCAGCGTATCAAGCGGGAGTACAGATACGCAGTATTTT.

The chain is built from TRBV13 and TRBJ1-6; 7 nucleotides agree with TRBD1. V trimming: 4 bases; J trimming: 13 bases; junction bases outside the gene matches: 4. There are 12 residues in the CDR3. CDR1 and CDR2 (germline): PRHDT, FYEKMQ (reference sequence). The CDR3 region has the DNA TGTGCCAGCAGCTCCAGGGGGGTCCCCCTCCACTTT. Translating it yields CASSSRGVPLHF.

The chain is built from TRBV9 and TRBJ2-1, with a tentative D call TRBD2 (5 bases). CDR1 is SGDLS and CDR2 is YYNGEE in the germline V gene. This CDR3 region has 15 residues. V lost 5 bases and J lost 1, with 13 bases in between. Here the CDR3 reads CASSKDGVSYNEQFF. Written as DNA, the CDR3 is TGTGCCAGCAGTAAGGACGGGGTATCCTACAATGAGCAGTTCTTC.

This clone has just one count. The V gene is TRBV1, the J gene TRBJ2-6; TRBD2 is the table's D call and was not checked against the DNA. TRBV1 is termed a pseudogene. This CDR3 is 20 amino acids long. CDR3 bases: TGCACCAGCAGCCCACAATCAAACCCACGGGATGCGAAGGGGGCCAACGTCCTGACTTTC. It yields the protein CTSSPQSNPRDAKGANVLTF.

V and J are TRBV4-3 and TRBJ1-3; 8 bases line up with TRBD1. The germline CDR1 and CDR2 sequences are LGHNA and YSLEER. The CDR3 extends over 15 amino acids. V lost 0 bases and J lost 4; bases outside the gene matches: 2. The CDR3 sequence is CASSQDSGGGNTIYF. DNA of the CDR3: TGCGCCAGCAGCCAAGATTCAGGGGGCGGAAACACCATATATTTT.

The chain carries TRBV7-2 and TRBJ2-3; D perhaps matches TRBD1 (6 bases). Trimming pared 4 bases from V and 6 bases from J, leaving 17 bases between. There are 15 residues in the CDR3. Germline V gene sequence: CDR1 SGHTA, CDR2 FQGNSA. Written as DNA, the CDR3 is TGTGCCAGCAGCTCCCTCAGGGGAGCGGCTGATACGCAGTATTTT. This gives the protein CASSSLRGAADTQYF.

This clone was counted between two and nine times. The chain uses TRBV19 and TRBJ1-5, with TRBD1 as a possible D gene (6 bases). CDR3 length: 16 amino acids. Trimming cost V 3 bases and J 3 bases, with 15 bases left between them. Germline CDR1 reads LNHDA; CDR2 reads SQIVND (reference sequence). This CDR3 is CASSIFGRGYNQPQHF. The CDR3 nucleotides are TGTGCCAGTAGTATTTTTGGCAGGGGTTACAATCAGCCCCAGCATTTT.

CDR3 loop: CATSRGAGNSYNEQFF. As DNA, the CDR3 is TGTGCCACCAGCAGAGGGGCGGGAAACTCCTACAATGAGCAGTTCTTC. This sequence joins TRBV15 and TRBJ2-1; D may be TRBD2 (6 bases). CDR1 is LNHNV and CDR2 is YYDKDF in the germline V gene (reference sequence). The CDR3 covers 16 residues. Trimming stripped 1 base from V and 0 bases from J, with 10 bases between.

V usage is TRBV7-9 and J usage is TRBJ1-1, with a tentative D call TRBD1 (5 bases). Trimming pared 1 base from V and 6 bases from J, leaving 15 bases between. The germline V gene encodes CDR1 SEHNR and CDR2 FQNEAQ (reference sequence). There are 15 residues in the CDR3. For the CDR3, the DNA is TGTGCCAGCAGCTTAGGACAGCCCCGTTTACCTGAAGCTTTCTTT. This encodes CASSLGQPRLPEAFF.